This entry concerns a single TCR beta chain. Its cognate antigen is unknown. Each case's diagnosis was confirmed by two pathologists on H&E. Here immunoSEQ multiplex PCR was the method, and the copy in TCRdb shows in-frame clones only, minus some. The profile covers some 11,000 clones, with approximately 85% appearing a single time and approximately 3.5% taken by the ten largest. The source of the sample is a study of immune evolution from preneoplasia to lung adenocarcinoma. General observations from the study: Later-stage lesions appeared to have more T cells, more diversity, less clonality.

The CDR3 is 12 amino acids. Trimming removed 5 bases from V and 2 bases from J, with 6 bases in between. Germline values: CDR1 MDHEN, CDR2 SYDVKM. The genes are TRBV28 and TRBJ1-1, with D hard to call. This TCR came from a person aged 65 to 79 with lung adenocarcinoma. Sequencing was done on a sample of FFPE minimally invasive lung adenocarcinoma tissue. CDR3 nucleotide sequence: TGTGCCAGCAGTGTCCATAACACTGAAGCTTTCTTT. Its translation is CASSVHNTEAFF.